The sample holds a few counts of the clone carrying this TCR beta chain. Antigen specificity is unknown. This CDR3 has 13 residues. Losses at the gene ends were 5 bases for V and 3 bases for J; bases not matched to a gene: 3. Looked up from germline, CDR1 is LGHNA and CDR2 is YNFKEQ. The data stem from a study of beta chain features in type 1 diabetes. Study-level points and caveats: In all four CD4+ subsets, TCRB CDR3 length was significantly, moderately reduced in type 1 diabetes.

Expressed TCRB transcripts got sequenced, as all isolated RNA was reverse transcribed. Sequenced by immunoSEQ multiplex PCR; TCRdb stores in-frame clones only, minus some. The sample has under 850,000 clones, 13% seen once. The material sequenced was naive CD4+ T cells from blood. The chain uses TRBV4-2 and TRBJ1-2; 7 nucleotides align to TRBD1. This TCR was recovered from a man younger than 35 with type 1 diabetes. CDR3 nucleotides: TGTGCCAGCAGCTCCGGGACAGACTATGGCTACACCTTC. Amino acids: CASSSGTDYGYTF.